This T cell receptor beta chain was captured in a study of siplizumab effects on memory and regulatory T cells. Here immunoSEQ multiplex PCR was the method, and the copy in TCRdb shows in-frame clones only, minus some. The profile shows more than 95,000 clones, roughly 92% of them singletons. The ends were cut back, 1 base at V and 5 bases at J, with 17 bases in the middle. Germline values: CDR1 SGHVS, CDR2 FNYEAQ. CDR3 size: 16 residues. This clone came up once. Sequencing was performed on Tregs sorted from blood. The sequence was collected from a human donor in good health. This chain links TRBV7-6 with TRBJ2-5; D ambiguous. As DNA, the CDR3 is TGTGCCAGCAGCTTAGGGATCGGGTCGGTGTTGGAGACCCAGTACTTC. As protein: CASSLGIGSVLETQYF.